The clone carrying this T cell receptor (beta chain) was counted only a few times. Its antigen is currently unknown. Data came from immunoSEQ multiplex PCR; TCRdb stores just in-frame clones and leaves some out. The sample shows 150,000 to 200,000 clones, roughly 85% of them seen only once. The CDR3 runs 14 residues. Deletions cut 0 bases from V and 6 bases from J, with 13 bases between. CDR1 is SGHRS, CDR2 YFSETQ, per germline. This specimen belongs to a study of Ad26.COV2.S vaccination and SARS-CoV-2 variants. Study-wide findings and caveats: Breadth of non-spike TCRs did not differ between vaccinees and placebo recipients. There was reportedly substantial breadth in spike-specific CD8+ and CD4+ T cell responses after vaccination. Participants in the vaccine arm had higher spike-specific TCR breadth; placebo recipients had lower.

The genes are TRBV5-1 and TRBJ2-7; D not resolved. The source of this sequence is a human donor who had recovered from COVID-19. The sequences come from peripheral blood, collected after recovery from COVID-19. CDR3 protein: CASSLDPASAEQYF. The CDR3 DNA is TGCGCCAGCAGCTTGGATCCTGCCTCCGCCGAGCAGTACTTC. The full variable domain, completed using reference TRBV5-1 and TRBJ2-7, is KAGVTQTPRYLIKTRGQQVTLSCSPISGHRSVSWYQQTPGQGLQFLFEYFSETQRNKGNFPGRFSGRQFSNSRSEMNVSTLELGDSALYLCASSLDPASAEQYFGPGTRLTVT.